These T cell receptor beta chains were read from a single sample in a study of cytomegalovirus exposure and HLA in healthy donors. The table came from immunoSEQ multiplex PCR; TCRdb's copy has only in-frame clones and leaves some out. The sample carries some 200,000 clones, 75% to 90% recorded once. Sequencing input: PBMCs. Receptors were obtained from a woman aged 18-29 years in good health and CMV-seronegative. Each CDR3 is given with its conserved first and last residue. The order of the fields is V gene, clone size, J gene, D gene, CDR3 protein, CDR3 DNA. A D gene is named only where the DNA matches it firmly. Size is omitted from some rows. Given values are once, few, many or a class for expanded clones.

TRBV5-6,-,TRBJ2-1,TRBD1,CASSLPGQGVGEQFF,TGTGCCAGCAGCTTACCGGGACAGGGGGTAGGTGAGCAGTTCTTC
TRBV5-1,-,TRBJ1-1,-,CASSLPGVNTEAFF,TGCGCCAGCAGCTTGCCAGGGGTGAACACTGAAGCTTTCTTT
TRBV5-1,-,TRBJ1-6,TRBD1,CASSSAGTGNSPLHF,TGCGCCAGCAGCAGTGCCGGGACAGGGAATTCACCCCTCCACTTT
TRBV11-3,-,TRBJ2-3,TRBD2,CASSQRGGALDTQYF,TGTGCCAGCAGCCAGCGGGGCGGGGCCTTGGATACGCAGTATTTT
TRBV30,-,TRBJ2-1,TRBD2,CAWSVSLAGPTDEQFF,TGTGCCTGGAGTGTTAGTCTAGCGGGACCCACTGATGAGCAGTTCTTC
TRBV13,-,TRBJ2-7,TRBD2,CASSYPTSGRAEQYF,TGTGCCAGCAGCTACCCGACTAGCGGGAGGGCCGAGCAGTACTTC
TRBV11-2,-,TRBJ2-1,TRBD2,CASSLGRTSGGYNEQFF,TGTGCCAGCAGCTTAGGTAGGACTAGCGGGGGGTACAATGAGCAGTTCTTC
TRBV6-5,-,TRBJ2-7,TRBD1,CASTYAGQGNGEQYF,TGTGCCAGCACTTACGCCGGACAGGGAAACGGCGAGCAGTACTTC
TRBV5-1,-,TRBJ2-3,TRBD2,CASSPEGGRFTQYF,TGCGCCAGCAGCCCGGAGGGAGGGCGCTTTACGCAGTATTTT
TRBV18,-,TRBJ1-1,TRBD1,CASSPTGAPNTEAFF,TGTGCCAGCTCACCGACAGGGGCTCCCAACACTGAAGCTTTCTTT
TRBV27,-,TRBJ2-2,TRBD2,CASRTSGGIGELFF,TGTGCCAGCAGGACTAGCGGGGGGATCGGGGAGCTGTTTTTT
TRBV28,-,TRBJ1-1,-,CASRWGVTEAFF,TGTGCCAGCAGATGGGGCGTCACTGAAGCTTTCTTT
TRBV5-4,-,TRBJ2-1,TRBD2,CASSPAGTSVHNEQFF,TGTGCCAGCAGCCCGGCCGGGACTAGCGTTCACAATGAGCAGTTCTTC
TRBV13,-,TRBJ2-6,-,CASSLILPGANVLTF,TGTGCCAGCAGCTTGATTCTACCTGGGGCCAACGTCCTGACTTTC
TRBV18,-,TRBJ2-5,-,CASSPSIETQYF,TGTGCCAGCTCACCTAGCATCGAGACCCAGTACTTC
TRBV20-1,-,TRBJ1-1,-,CSAKATREAFF,TGCAGTGCTAAAGCGACGCGAGAAGCTTTCTTT
TRBV6-4,-,TRBJ2-7,TRBD2,CASSAGTSGFKGYEQYF,TGTGCCAGCAGTGCCGGGACTAGCGGATTTAAGGGCTACGAGCAGTACTTC
TRBV19,-,TRBJ2-7,-,CASRTGSSEQYF,TGTGCCAGTAGAACAGGGTCAAGCGAGCAGTACTTC
TRBV27,-,TRBJ2-1,TRBD2,CASSFSSGSNNEQFF,TGTGCCAGCAGTTTCTCTAGCGGTTCTAACAATGAGCAGTTCTTC
TRBV4-1,-,TRBJ2-3,TRBD2,CASSQDSGLAGATDTQYF,TGCGCCAGCAGCCAAGACTCGGGACTAGCGGGAGCAACAGATACGCAGTATTTT
TRBV27,-,TRBJ2-5,TRBD1,CASSLLDRGGRETQYF,TGTGCCAGCAGTTTATTGGACAGGGGGGGAAGAGAGACCCAGTACTTC
TRBV7-2,-,TRBJ2-7,-,CASSLSGAIAYEQYF,TGTGCCAGCAGCTTATCTGGGGCCATAGCCTACGAGCAGTACTTC
TRBV27,-,TRBJ2-5,-,CAGSLIGETQYF,TGTGCCGGCAGTTTAATCGGTGAGACCCAGTACTTC
TRBV19,-,TRBJ2-1,TRBD2,CASSRRESSYNEQFF,TGTGCCAGTAGTCGGCGGGAGTCGTCCTACAATGAGCAGTTCTTC
TRBV6-5,-,TRBJ1-4,-,CASRGTGLNEKLFF,TGTGCCAGTCGGGGAACAGGGCTTAATGAAAAACTGTTTTTT
TRBV5-6,-,TRBJ2-5,TRBD2,CASSFGGGVETQYF,TGTGCCAGCAGCTTTGGCGGGGGGGTGGAGACCCAGTACTTC
TRBV6-4,-,TRBJ2-2,-,CASSDSGSFTGELFF,TGTGCCAGCAGTGACTCCGGGTCCTTCACCGGGGAGCTGTTTTTT
TRBV27,once,TRBJ2-7,-,CASSPSSYEQYF,TGTGCCAGCAGTCCCAGCTCCTACGAGCAGTACTTC
TRBV6-4,once,TRBJ2-2,-,CASSDSPTRTGELFF,TGTGCCAGCAGTGACTCTCCCACTCGCACCGGGGAGCTGTTTTTT
TRBV25-1,-,TRBJ2-7,-,CASSGERESSYEQYF,TGTGCCAGCAGCGGCGAACGGGAGAGCTCCTACGAGCAGTACTTC
TRBV5-1,-,TRBJ2-5,-,CASSIGTTQETQYF,TGCGCCAGCAGCATCGGGACAACACAAGAGACCCAGTACTTC
TRBV6-1,-,TRBJ1-4,-,CASSHGATNEKLFF,TGTGCCAGCAGCCACGGGGCAACTAATGAAAAACTGTTTTTT